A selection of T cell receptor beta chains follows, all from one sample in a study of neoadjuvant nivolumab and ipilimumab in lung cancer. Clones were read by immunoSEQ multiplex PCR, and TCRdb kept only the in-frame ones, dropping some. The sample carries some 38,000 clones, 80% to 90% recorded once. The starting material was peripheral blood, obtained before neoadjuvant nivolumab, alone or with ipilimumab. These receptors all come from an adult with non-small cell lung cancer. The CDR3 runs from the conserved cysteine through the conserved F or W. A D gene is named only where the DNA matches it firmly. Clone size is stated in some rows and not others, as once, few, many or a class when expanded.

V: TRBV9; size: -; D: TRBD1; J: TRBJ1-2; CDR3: CASSVVRGPYGYTF; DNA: TGTGCCAGCAGCGTAGTGAGGGGGCCCTATGGCTACACCTTC
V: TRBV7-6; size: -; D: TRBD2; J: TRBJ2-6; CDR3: CASSPTSASGANVLTF; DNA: TGTGCCAGCAGCCCGACTAGCGCGTCTGGGGCCAACGTCCTGACTTTC
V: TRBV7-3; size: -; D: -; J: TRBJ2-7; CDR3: CASSSHGPTNRGEQYF; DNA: TGTGCCAGCAGCTCCCACGGACCGACAAATCGAGGCGAGCAGTACTTC
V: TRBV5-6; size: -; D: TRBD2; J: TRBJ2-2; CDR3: CASSFEGLGASGELFF; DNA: TGTGCCAGCAGCTTTGAGGGACTAGGAGCGAGCGGGGAGCTGTTTTTT
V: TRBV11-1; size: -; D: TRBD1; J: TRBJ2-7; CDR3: CASSLAWDRVINEQYF; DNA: TGTGCCAGCAGCTTAGCCTGGGACAGGGTTATCAACGAGCAGTACTTC
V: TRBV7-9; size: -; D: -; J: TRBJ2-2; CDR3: CASSHLFITIANTGELFF; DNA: TGTGCCAGCAGCCATTTGTTCATTACCATCGCGAACACCGGGGAGCTGTTTTTT
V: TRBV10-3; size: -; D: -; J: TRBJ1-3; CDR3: CAISPKLESGNTIYF; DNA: TGTGCCATCAGCCCCAAATTAGAATCTGGAAACACCATATATTTT
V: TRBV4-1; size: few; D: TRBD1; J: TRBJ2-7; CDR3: CASSHPGQGARRLTYEQYF; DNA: TGCGCCAGCAGTCATCCGGGACAGGGGGCGCGAAGGTTGACCTACGAGCAGTACTTC
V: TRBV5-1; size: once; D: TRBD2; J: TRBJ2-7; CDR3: CASSPPTSGSREQYF; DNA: TGCGCCAGCAGCCCTCCGACTAGCGGGAGTCGAGAGCAGTACTTC
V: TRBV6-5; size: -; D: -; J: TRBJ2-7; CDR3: CASSYSYSTSYEQYF; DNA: TGTGCCAGCAGTTACTCATATAGCACCTCCTACGAGCAGTACTTC
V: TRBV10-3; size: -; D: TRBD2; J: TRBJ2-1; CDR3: CAIRLAGEQFF; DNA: TGTGCCATCAGGCTAGCGGGAGAGCAGTTCTTC
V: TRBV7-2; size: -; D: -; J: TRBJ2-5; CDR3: CASSPRRTAGETQYF; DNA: TGTGCCAGCAGCCCTAGACGGACCGCTGGGGAGACCCAGTACTTC
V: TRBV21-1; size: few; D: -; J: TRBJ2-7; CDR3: CASSKASLAGASYEQYF; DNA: TGTGCCAGCAGCAAAGCGAGTCTAGCGGGAGCTTCCTACGAGCAGTACTTC
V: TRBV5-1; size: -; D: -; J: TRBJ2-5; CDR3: CASSSSWEETQYF; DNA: TGCGCCAGCAGCTCCTCGTGGGAAGAGACCCAGTACTTC